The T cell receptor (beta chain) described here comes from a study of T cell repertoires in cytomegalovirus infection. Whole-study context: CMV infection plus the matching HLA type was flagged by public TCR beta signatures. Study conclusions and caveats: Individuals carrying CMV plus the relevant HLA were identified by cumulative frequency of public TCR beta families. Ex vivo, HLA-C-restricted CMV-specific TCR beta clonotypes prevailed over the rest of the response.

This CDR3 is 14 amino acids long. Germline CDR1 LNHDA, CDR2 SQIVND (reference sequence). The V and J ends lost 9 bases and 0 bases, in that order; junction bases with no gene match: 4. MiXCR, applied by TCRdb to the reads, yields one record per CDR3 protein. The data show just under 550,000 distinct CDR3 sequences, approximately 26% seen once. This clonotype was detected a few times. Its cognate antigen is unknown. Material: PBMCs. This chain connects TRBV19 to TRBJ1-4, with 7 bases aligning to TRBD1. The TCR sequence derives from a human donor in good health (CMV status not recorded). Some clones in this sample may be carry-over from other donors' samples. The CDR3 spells CASRQGATNEKLFF. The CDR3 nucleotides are TGTGCCAGCCGACAGGGAGCAACTAATGAAAAACTGTTTTTT. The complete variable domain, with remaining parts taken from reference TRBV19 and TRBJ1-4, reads DGGITQSPKYLFRKEGQNVTLSCEQNLNHDAMYWYRQDPGQGLRLIYYSQIVNDFQKGDIAEGYSVSREKKESFPLTVTSAQKNPTAFYLCASRQGATNEKLFFGSGTQLSVL.